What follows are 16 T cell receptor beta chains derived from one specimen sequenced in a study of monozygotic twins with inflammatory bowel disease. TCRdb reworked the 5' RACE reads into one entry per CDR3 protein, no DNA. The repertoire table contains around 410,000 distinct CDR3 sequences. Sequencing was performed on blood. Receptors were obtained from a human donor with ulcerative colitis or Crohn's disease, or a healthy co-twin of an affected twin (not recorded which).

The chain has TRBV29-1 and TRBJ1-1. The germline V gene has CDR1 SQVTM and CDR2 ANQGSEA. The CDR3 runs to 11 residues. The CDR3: CSVVYMAEAFF.

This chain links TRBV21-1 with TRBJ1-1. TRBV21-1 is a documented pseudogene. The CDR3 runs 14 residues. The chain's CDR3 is CASSKVELVGEAFF.

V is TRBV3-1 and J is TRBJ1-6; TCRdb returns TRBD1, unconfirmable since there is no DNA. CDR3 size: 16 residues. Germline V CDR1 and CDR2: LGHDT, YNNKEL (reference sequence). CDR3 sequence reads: CASSRRQAPGNSPLHF.

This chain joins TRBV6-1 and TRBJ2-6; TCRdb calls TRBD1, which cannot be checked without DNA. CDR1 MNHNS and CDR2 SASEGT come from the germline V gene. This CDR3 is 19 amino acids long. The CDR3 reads CASSEFGQGTLSGANVLTF.

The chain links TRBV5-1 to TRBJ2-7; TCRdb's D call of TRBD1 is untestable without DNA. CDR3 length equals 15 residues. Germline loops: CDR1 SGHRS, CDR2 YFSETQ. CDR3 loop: CASSPRDRGDYEQYF.

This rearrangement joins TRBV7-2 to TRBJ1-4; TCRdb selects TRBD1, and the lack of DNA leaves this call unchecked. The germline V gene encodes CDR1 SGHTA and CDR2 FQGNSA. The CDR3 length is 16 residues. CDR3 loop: CASSPRPTVLNEKLFF.

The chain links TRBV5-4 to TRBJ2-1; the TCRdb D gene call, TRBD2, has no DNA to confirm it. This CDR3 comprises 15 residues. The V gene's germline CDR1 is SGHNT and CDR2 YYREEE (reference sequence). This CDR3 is CASSLAGESYNEQFF.

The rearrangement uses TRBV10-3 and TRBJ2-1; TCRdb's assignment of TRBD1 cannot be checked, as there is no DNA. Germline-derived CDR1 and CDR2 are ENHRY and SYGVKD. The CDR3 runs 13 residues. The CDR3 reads CASLGTDYNEQFF.

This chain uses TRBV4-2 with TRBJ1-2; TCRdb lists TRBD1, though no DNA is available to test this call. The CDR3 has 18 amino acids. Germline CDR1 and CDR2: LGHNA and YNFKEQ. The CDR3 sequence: CASSPVSAGTGGGLSYTF.

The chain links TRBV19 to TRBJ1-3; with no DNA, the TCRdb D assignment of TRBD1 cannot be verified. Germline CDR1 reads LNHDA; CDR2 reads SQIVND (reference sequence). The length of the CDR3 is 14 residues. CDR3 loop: CASRGTDSGNTIYF. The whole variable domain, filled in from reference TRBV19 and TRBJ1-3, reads DGGITQSPKYLFRKEGQNVTLSCEQNLNHDAMYWYRQDPGQGLRLIYYSQIVNDFQKGDIAEGYSVSREKKESFPLTVTSAQKNPTAFYLCASRGTDSGNTIYFGEGSWLTVV.

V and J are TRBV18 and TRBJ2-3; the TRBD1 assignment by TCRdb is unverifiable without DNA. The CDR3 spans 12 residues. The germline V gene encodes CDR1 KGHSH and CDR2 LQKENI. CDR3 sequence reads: CASSPGGDTQYF.

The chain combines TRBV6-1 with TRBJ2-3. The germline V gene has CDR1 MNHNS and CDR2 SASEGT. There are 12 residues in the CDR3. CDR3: CASSEGWGTQYF.

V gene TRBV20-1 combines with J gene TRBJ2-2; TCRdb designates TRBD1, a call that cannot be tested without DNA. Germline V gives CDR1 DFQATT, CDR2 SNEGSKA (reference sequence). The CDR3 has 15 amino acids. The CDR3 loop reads CSARDSKGGRGELFF.

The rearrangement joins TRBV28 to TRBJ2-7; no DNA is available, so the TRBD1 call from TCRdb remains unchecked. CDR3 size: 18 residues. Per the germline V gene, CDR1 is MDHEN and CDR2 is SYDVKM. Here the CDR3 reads CASPSICRLGGLSYEQYF. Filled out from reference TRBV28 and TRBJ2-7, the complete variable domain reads DVKVTQSSRYLVKRTGEKVFLECVQDMDHENMFWYRQDPGLGLRLIYFSYDVKMKEKGDIPEGYSVSREKKERFSLILESASTNQTSMYLCASPSICRLGGLSYEQYFGPGTRLTVT.

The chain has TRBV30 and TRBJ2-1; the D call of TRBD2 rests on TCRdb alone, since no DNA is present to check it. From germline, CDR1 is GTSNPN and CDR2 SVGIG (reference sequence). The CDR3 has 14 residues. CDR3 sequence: CAWSALGLAGVEFF.

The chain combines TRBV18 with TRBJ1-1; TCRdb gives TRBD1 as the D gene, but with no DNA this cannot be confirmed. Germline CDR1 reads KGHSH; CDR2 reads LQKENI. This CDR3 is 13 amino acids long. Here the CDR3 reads CASSPTGYPEAFF.